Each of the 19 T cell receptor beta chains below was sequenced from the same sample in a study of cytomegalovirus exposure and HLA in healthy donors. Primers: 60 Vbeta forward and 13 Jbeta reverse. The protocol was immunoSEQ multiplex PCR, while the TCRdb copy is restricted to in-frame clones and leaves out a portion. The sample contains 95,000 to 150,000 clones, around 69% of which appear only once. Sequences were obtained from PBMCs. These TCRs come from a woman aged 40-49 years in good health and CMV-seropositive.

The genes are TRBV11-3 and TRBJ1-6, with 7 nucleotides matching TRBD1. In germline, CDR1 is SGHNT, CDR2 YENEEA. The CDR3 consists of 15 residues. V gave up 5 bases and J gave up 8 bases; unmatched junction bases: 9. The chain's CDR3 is CASSPTGTDDSPLHF. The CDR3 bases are TGTGCCAGCAGCCCAACCGGGACAGATGATTCACCCCTCCACTTT. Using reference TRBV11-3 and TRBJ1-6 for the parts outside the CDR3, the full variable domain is EAGVVQSPRYKIIEKKQPVAFWCNPISGHNTLYWYLQNLGQGPELLIRYENEEAVDDSQLPKDRFSAERLKGVDSTLKIQPAELGDSAVYLCASSPTGTDDSPLHFGNGTRLTVT.

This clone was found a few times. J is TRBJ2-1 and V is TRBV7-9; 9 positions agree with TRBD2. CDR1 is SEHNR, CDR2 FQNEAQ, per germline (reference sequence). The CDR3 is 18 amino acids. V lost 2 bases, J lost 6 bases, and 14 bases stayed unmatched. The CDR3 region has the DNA TGTGCCAGCAGCTTACTCAGGGGCAGGCTAGCGGGGTCCAATGAGCAGTTCTTC. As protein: CASSLLRGRLAGSNEQFF.

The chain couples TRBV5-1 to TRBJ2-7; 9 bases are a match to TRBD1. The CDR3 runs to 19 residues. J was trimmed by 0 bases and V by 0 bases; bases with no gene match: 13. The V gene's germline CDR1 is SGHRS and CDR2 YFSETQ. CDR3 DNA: TGCGCCAGCAGCTTGGCCGTACAGGGGGCGAATGCAGACTCCTACGAGCAGTACTTC. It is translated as CASSLAVQGANADSYEQYF.

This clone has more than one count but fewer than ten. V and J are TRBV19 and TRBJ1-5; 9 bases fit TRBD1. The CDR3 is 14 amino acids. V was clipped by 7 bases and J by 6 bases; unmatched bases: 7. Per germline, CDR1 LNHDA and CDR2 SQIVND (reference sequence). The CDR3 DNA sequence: TGTGCCAGTACCAGGACAGGGGCCGGTCAGCCCCAGCATTTT. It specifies CASTRTGAGQPQHF.

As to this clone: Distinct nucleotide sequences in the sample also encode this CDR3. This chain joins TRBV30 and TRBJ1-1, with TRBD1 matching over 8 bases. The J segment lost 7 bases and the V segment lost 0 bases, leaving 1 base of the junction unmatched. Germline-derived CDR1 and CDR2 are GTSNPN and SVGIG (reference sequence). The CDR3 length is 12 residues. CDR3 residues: CAWSVQGDEAFF. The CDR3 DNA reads TGTGCCTGGAGTGTACAGGGGGATGAAGCTTTCTTT.

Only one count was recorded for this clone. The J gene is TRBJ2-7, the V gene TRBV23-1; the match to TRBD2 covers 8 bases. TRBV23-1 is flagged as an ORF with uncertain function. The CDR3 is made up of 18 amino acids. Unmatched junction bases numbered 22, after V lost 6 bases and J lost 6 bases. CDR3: CASSPRGGQLANCLEQYF. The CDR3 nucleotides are TGCGCCAGCAGCCCTCGCGGGGGGCAATTGGCTAACTGCCTCGAGCAGTACTTC.

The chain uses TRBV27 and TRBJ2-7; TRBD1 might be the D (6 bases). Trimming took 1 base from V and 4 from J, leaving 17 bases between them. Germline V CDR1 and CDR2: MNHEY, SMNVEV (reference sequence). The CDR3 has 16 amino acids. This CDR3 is CASSLWGQEGSYEQYF. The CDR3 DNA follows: TGTGCCAGCAGTTTATGGGGGCAAGAGGGATCTTACGAGCAGTACTTC.

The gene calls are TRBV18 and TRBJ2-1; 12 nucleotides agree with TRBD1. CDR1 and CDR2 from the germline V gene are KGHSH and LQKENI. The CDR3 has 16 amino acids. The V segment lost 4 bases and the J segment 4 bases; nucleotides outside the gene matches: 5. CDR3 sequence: CASSRGTGGGYNEQFF. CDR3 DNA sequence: TGTGCCAGCTCACGCGGGACAGGGGGCGGTTACAATGAGCAGTTCTTC.

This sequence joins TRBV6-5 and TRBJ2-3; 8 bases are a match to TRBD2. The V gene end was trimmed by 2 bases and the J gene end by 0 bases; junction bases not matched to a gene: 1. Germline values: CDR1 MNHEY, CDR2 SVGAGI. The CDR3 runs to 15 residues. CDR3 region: CASSYAGGSTDTQYF. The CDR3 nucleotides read TGTGCCAGCAGTTACGCGGGGGGTAGCACAGATACGCAGTATTTT.

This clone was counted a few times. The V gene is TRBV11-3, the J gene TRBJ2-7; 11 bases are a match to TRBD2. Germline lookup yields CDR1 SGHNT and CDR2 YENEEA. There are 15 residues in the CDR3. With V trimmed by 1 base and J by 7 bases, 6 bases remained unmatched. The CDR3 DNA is TGTGCCAGCAGCTTAGGACTAGCGGGGTTCCCGGAGCAGTACTTC. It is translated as CASSLGLAGFPEQYF. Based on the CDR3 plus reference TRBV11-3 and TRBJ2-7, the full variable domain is EAGVVQSPRYKIIEKKQPVAFWCNPISGHNTLYWYLQNLGQGPELLIRYENEEAVDDSQLPKDRFSAERLKGVDSTLKIQPAELGDSAVYLCASSLGLAGFPEQYFGPGTRLTVT.

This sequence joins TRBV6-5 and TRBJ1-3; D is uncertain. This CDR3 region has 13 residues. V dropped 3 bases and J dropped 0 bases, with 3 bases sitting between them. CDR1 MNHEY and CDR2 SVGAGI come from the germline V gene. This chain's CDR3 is CASSYLSGNTIYF. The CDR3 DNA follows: TGTGCCAGCAGTTATCTCTCTGGAAACACCATATATTTT.

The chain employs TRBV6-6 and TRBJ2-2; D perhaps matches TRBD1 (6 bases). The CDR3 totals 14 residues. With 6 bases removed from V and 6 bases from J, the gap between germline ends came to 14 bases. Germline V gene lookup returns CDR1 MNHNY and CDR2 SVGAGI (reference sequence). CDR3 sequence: CASSRQQGAGELFF. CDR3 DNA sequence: TGTGCCAGCAGCCGCCAACAGGGTGCCGGGGAGCTGTTTTTT.

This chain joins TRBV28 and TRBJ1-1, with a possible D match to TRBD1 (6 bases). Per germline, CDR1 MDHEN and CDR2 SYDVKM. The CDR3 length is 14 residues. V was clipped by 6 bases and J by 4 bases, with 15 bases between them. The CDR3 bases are TGTGCCAGCAGGACACCGAGGGGGGGCACTGAAGCTTTCTTT. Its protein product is CASRTPRGGTEAFF.

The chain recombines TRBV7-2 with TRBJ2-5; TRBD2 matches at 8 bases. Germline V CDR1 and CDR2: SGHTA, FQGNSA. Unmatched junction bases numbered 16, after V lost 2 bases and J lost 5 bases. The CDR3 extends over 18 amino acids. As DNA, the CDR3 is TGTGCCAGCAGCTTAAGTTACGGAGAGGCGGGGGGCCGTGAGACCCAGTACTTC. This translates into CASSLSYGEAGGRETQYF.

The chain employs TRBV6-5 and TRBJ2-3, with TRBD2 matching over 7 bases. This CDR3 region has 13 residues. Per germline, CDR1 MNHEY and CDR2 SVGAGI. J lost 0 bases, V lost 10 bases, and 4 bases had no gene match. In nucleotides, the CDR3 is TGTGCCACCAGACTAGCTAGCACAGATACGCAGTATTTT. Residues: CATRLASTDTQYF.

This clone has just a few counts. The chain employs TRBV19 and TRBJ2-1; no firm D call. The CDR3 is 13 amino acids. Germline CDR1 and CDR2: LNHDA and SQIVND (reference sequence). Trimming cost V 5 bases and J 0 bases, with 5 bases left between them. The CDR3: CASSYSSYNEQFF. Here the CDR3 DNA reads TGTGCCAGTAGTTATAGCTCCTACAATGAGCAGTTCTTC.

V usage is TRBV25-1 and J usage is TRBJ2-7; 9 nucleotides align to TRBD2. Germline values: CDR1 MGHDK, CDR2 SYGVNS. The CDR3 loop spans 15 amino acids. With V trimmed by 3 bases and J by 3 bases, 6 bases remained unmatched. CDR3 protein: CASSDPAGGLYEQYF. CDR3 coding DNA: TGTGCCAGCAGTGATCCAGCGGGAGGCCTCTACGAGCAGTACTTC.

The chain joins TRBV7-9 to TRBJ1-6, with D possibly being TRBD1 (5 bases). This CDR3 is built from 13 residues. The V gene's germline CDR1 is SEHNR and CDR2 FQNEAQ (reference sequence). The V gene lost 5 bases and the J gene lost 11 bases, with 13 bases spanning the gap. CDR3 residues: CASSPEGLTPLHF. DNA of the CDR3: TGTGCCAGCAGCCCAGAGGGACTTACACCCCTCCACTTT.

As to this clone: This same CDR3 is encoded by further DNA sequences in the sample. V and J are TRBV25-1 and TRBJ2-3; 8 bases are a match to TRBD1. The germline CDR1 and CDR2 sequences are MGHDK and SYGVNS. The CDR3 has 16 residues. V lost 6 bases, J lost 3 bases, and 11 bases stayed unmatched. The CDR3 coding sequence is TGTGCCAGCAGCCCATCCGGGGACAGGAGTACAGATACGCAGTATTTT. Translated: CASSPSGDRSTDTQYF.